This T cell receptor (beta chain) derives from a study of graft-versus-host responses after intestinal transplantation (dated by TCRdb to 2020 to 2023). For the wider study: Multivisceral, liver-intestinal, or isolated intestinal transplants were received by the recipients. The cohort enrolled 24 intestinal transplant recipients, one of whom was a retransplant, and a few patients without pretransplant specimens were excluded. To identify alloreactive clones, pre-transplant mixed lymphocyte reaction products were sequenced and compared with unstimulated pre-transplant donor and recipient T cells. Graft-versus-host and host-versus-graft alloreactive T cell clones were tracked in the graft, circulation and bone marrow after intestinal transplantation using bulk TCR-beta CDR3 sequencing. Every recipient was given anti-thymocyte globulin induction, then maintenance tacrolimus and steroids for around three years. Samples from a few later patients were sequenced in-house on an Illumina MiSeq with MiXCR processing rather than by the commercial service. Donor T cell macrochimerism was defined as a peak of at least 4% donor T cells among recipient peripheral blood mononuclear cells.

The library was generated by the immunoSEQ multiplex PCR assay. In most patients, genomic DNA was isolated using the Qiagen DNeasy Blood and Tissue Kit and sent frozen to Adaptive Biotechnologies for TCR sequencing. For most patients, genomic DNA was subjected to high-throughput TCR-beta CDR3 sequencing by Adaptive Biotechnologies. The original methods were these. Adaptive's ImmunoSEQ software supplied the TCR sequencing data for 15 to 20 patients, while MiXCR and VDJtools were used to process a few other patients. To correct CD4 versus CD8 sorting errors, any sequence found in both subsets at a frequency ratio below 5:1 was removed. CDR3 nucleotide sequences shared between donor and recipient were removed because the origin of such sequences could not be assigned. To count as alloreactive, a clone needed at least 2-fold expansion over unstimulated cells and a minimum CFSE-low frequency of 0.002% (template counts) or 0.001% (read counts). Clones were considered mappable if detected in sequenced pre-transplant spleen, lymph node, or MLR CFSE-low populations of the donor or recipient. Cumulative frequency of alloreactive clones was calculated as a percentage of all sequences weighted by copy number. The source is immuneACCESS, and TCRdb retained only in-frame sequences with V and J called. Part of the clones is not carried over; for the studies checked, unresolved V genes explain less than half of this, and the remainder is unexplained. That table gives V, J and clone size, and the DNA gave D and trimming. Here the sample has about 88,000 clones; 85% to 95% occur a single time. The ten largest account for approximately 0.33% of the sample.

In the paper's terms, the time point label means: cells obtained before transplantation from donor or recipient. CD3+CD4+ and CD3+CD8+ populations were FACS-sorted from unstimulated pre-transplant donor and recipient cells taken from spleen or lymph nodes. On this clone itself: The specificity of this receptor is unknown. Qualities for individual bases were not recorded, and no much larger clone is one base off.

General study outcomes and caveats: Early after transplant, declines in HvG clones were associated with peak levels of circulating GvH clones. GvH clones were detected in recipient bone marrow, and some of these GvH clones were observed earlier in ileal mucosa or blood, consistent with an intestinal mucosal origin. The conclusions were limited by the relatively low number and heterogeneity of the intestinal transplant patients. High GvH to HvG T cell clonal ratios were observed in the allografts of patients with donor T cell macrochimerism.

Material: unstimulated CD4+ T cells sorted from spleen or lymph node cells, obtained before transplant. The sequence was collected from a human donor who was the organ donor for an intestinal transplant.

The nucleotides read TGTGCCAGCAGTTTCGACAGGGAGAGGGGCTACACCTTC. Translation gives CASSFDRERGYTF. The chain couples TRBV28 to TRBJ1-2; the central 7 bases match TRBD1. The germline V gene yields MDHEN for CDR1 and SYDVKM for CDR2. The CDR3 runs 13 amino acids, cysteine and phenylalanine included. Just CDR3 DNA is preserved here, 39 bases in frame from base 1. Germline trimming: 3 bases from V, 8 bases from J; junction bases outside gene matches: 6.